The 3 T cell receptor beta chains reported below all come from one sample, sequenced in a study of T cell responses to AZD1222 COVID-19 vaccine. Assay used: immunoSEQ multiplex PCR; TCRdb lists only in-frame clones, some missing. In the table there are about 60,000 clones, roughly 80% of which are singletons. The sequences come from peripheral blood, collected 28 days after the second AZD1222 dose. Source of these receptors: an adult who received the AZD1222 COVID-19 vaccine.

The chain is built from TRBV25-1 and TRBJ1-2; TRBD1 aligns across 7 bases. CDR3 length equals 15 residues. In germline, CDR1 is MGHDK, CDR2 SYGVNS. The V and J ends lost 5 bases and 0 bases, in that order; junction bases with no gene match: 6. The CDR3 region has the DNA TGTGCCAGCAGTCTACAGGGGTCAGCTAACTATGGCTACACCTTC. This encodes CASSLQGSANYGYTF.

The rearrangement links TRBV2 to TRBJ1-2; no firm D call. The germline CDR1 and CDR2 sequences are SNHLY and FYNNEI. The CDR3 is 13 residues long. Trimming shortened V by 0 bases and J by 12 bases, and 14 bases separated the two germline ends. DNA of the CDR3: TGTGCCAGCAGTGAAGCCCATAATGACCGAAACACCTTC. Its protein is CASSEAHNDRNTF.

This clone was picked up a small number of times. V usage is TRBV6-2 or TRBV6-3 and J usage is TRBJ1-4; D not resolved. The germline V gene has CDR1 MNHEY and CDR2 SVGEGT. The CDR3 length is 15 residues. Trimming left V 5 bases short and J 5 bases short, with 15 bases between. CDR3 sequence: CASSDGRLPNEKLFF. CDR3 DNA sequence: TGTGCCAGCAGTGACGGACGGCTTCCAAATGAAAAACTGTTTTTT.